These 23 T cell receptor beta chains came from one sample sequenced in a study of blood T cell repertoires in COVID-19. Measured with immunoSEQ multiplex PCR; TCRdb has only the in-frame clones, and not every one. The sample consists of about 220,000 clones, approximately 78% of them appearing once. What was sequenced was peripheral blood. The source is a woman in her seventies with COVID-19, enrolled during active disease.

Comment on this clone: At the DNA level, this CDR3 is encoded by other sequences in the same sample as well. The rearrangement links TRBV27 to TRBJ2-1; 11 nucleotides align to TRBD2. Losses at the gene ends were 3 bases for V and 3 bases for J; bases not matched to a gene: 1. This CDR3 has 15 amino acids. From germline, CDR1 is MNHEY and CDR2 SMNVEV (reference sequence). The CDR3 bases are TGTGCCAGCAGTTTGGGGACTAGCGGCTACAATGAGCAGTTCTTC. Translation gives CASSLGTSGYNEQFF.

This clone was seen more than once but under ten times. The V and J genes are TRBV10-3 and TRBJ1-5; possible D gene TRBD1, 5 bases. The V gene lost 10 bases and the J gene lost 9 bases, with 28 bases spanning the gap. The CDR3 has 16 residues. Germline lookup yields CDR1 ENHRY and CDR2 SYGVKD. The CDR3 sequence is CATDSGGGNFRRPQHF. The CDR3 nucleotides read TGTGCCACCGATAGCGGCGGGGGGAATTTTCGCCGGCCCCAGCATTTT.

The chain employs TRBV18 and TRBJ1-3; a possible D gene is TRBD1 (5 bases). The CDR3 is 14 residues long. Trimming took off 3 bases at V and 1 base at J, with 7 bases between the two ends. CDR1 and CDR2 (germline): KGHSH, LQKENI. The CDR3 sequence: CASSPQGSGNTIYF. In DNA form, the CDR3 reads TGTGCCAGCTCACCGCAGGGATCTGGAAACACCATATATTTT. Complete variable domain (other parts from reference TRBV18 and TRBJ1-3): NAGVMQNPRHLVRRRGQEARLRCSPMKGHSHVYWYRQLPEEGLKFMVYLQKENIIDESGMPKERFSAEFPKEGPSILRIQQVVRGDSAAYFCASSPQGSGNTIYFGEGSWLTVV.

The CDR3 DNA sequence: TGTGCCAGCAGTTTTACAGGATACGGTTCTGAAGCTTTCTTT. This gives the protein CASSFTGYGSEAFF. The genes are TRBV6-6 and TRBJ1-1, with TRBD1 as a possible D gene (5 bases). CDR3 length equals 14 residues. Trimming took 4 bases from V and 6 from J, leaving 15 bases between them. Per germline, CDR1 MNHNY and CDR2 SVGAGI (reference sequence).

Concerning this clone: This specimen includes other DNA sequences encoding the same CDR3. This chain joins TRBV5-1 and TRBJ1-1; D might be TRBD1 (5 bases). The CDR3 has 15 residues. Germline CDR1 is SGHRS and CDR2 is YFSETQ. V dropped 0 bases and J dropped 5 bases, with 14 bases sitting between them. The CDR3 DNA reads as TGCGCCAGCAGCTTGGCCTTAGACAGACCAACTGAAGCTTTCTTT. It yields the protein CASSLALDRPTEAFF.

The CDR3 spells CASSPRDFLYEQYF. CDR3 sequence (DNA): TGTGCCAGCAGTCCGCGGGACTTTTTGTACGAGCAGTACTTC. V is TRBV6-2 or TRBV6-3 and J is TRBJ2-7; TRBD2 is a possible D gene (6 bases). Deletions cut 5 bases from V and 4 bases from J, with 15 bases between. The V gene's germline CDR1 is MNHEY and CDR2 SVGEGT. This CDR3 region has 14 residues.

The J gene is TRBJ1-2, the V gene TRBV11-2, with D tentatively TRBD1 (5 bases). Trimming removed 2 bases from V and 7 bases from J, with 17 bases in between. CDR3 size: 15 residues. Germline-derived CDR1 and CDR2 are SGHAT and FQNNGV. In nucleotides, the CDR3 is TGTGCCAGCAGCTTATACGGGTCAGGGATGGGTGGCTACACCTTC. It encodes CASSLYGSGMGGYTF.

The chain is built from TRBV28 and TRBJ2-2, with 11 nucleotides matching TRBD2. Germline CDR1 is MDHEN and CDR2 is SYDVKM. J was trimmed by 2 bases and V by 5 bases; bases with no gene match: 10. This CDR3 comprises 18 residues. CDR3: CASSLPGLAVENTGELFF. The CDR3 nucleotides are TGTGCCAGCAGTCTACCGGGACTAGCGGTAGAAAACACCGGGGAGCTGTTTTTT. Looking up the rest from reference TRBV28 and TRBJ2-2 gives the full variable domain: DVKVTQSSRYLVKRTGEKVFLECVQDMDHENMFWYRQDPGLGLRLIYFSYDVKMKEKGDIPEGYSVSREKKERFSLILESASTNQTSMYLCASSLPGLAVENTGELFFGEGSRLTVL.

V is TRBV7-2 and J is TRBJ2-3; the match to TRBD2 covers 10 bases. CDR3 length: 14 amino acids. The junction had 5 bases not matched to a gene; V was cut back by 6 bases and J by 5 bases. Looked up from germline, CDR1 is SGHTA and CDR2 is FQGNSA. The CDR3 DNA is TGTGCCAGCAGTAGGGGACTAGCGAGAGATACGCAGTATTTT. Its protein is CASSRGLARDTQYF.

V gene TRBV21-1 combines with J gene TRBJ2-1; the D call TRBD2 from the table was never checked on the DNA. TRBV21-1 is shown as a pseudogene. The CDR3 runs 18 residues. The CDR3 spells CARESGLAGVMSYNEQFF. The CDR3 bases are TGTGCCAGAGAGTCGGGACTAGCGGGAGTTATGTCCTACAATGAGCAGTTCTTC.

The chain couples TRBV6-1 to TRBJ2-6; D is undetermined. Germline-derived CDR1 and CDR2 are MNHNS and SASEGT. V lost 1 base to trimming and J lost 0 bases, with 7 bases between them. The CDR3 spans 16 residues. The CDR3 sequence is CASSEGAASGANVLTF. The CDR3, as DNA: TGTGCCAGCAGTGAAGGGGCAGCCTCTGGGGCCAACGTCCTGACTTTC.

The rearrangement uses TRBV24-1 and TRBJ2-1; 11 nucleotides align to TRBD2. The CDR3 has 15 amino acids. Looked up from germline, CDR1 is KGHDR and CDR2 is SFDVKD. V was pared by 3 bases and J by 6 bases, with 3 bases of the junction left unmatched. In nucleotides, the CDR3 is TGTGCCACCAGTGATGGGACTAGCGGAATCAATGAGCAGTTCTTC. Its protein product is CATSDGTSGINEQFF.

The rearrangement links TRBV10-3 to TRBJ2-1, with TRBD2 as a possible D gene (5 bases). The CDR3 spans 15 residues. Trimming took 10 bases from V and 3 from J, leaving 19 bases between them. CDR1 and CDR2 (germline): ENHRY, SYGVKD. The CDR3 spells CATRRSGEGYNEQFF. In DNA form, the CDR3 reads TGTGCCACCCGTCGAAGCGGAGAAGGCTACAATGAGCAGTTCTTC.

This clone was counted a few times. The chain combines TRBV18 with TRBJ1-3; the D is unclear. The V gene lost 3 bases and the J gene lost 4 bases, with 7 bases spanning the gap. Germline assignment: CDR1 KGHSH and CDR2 LQKENI. The CDR3 has 13 amino acids. CDR3 DNA sequence: TGTGCCAGCTCACCTACAGACGGAAACACCATATATTTT. The encoded protein is CASSPTDGNTIYF.

Many counts were recorded for this clone. The chain carries TRBV5-1 and TRBJ2-3, with 7 bases identical to TRBD1. Trimming took 4 bases from V and 5 from J; bases not matched to a gene: 7. This CDR3 spans 14 amino acids. The germline CDR1 and CDR2 sequences are SGHRS and YFSETQ. CDR3 nucleotide sequence: TGCGCCAGCAGCGTGTACGCAGGGGGAGATACGCAGTATTTT. Its translation is CASSVYAGGDTQYF. The variable domain in full, with the rest retrieved from reference TRBV5-1 and TRBJ2-3, is KAGVTQTPRYLIKTRGQQVTLSCSPISGHRSVSWYQQTPGQGLQFLFEYFSETQRNKGNFPGRFSGRQFSNSRSEMNVSTLELGDSALYLCASSVYAGGDTQYFGPGTRLTVL.

The chain combines TRBV30 with TRBJ2-2; D possibly corresponds to TRBD2 (5 bases). V was trimmed by 5 bases and J by 3 bases, leaving 13 bases between them. CDR1 and CDR2 (germline): GTSNPN, SVGIG (reference sequence). There are 14 residues in the CDR3. Here the CDR3 DNA reads TGTGCCTGGGATCGGACTGTATACACCGGGGAGCTGTTTTTT. It specifies CAWDRTVYTGELFF.

This clone was counted a few times. This rearrangement joins TRBV28 to TRBJ1-5; tentatively, D is TRBD1 (6 bases). The germline CDR1 and CDR2 sequences are MDHEN and SYDVKM. Trimming took off 4 bases at V and 5 bases at J, with 15 bases between the two ends. The length of the CDR3 is 15 residues. The CDR3, as DNA: TGTGCCAGCAGTTCTCGGGACATTGGATATCAGCCCCAGCATTTT. It translates to CASSSRDIGYQPQHF.

The V and J genes are TRBV28 and TRBJ2-6, with D perhaps matching TRBD1 (6 bases). The CDR3 runs 17 residues. The germline V and J ends were trimmed by 3 bases and 2 bases, with 14 bases remaining between them. CDR1 and CDR2 (germline): MDHEN, SYDVKM. The CDR3 loop reads CASSFVQGQPGANVLTF. In DNA, the CDR3 is TGTGCCAGCAGTTTCGTACAGGGTCAACCTGGGGCCAACGTCCTGACTTTC.

CDR3 sequence: CASSPIEGGNQPQHF. The CDR3 coding sequence is TGTGCCAGCAGTCCCATAGAGGGAGGCAATCAGCCCCAGCATTTT. The chain is built from TRBV28 and TRBJ1-5, with D uncertain. CDR3 length: 15 residues. The V gene's germline CDR1 is MDHEN and CDR2 SYDVKM. V was trimmed by 5 bases and J by 2 bases, leaving 13 bases between them.

The CDR3 nucleotides read TGCGCCAGCAGCGTGACAGGGTTAAAGTACGAGCAGTACTTC. Protein sequence: CASSVTGLKYEQYF. The V and J genes are TRBV5-1 and TRBJ2-7; 7 nucleotides match TRBD1. The CDR3 runs to 14 residues. Germline trimming cut 4 bases from V and 4 bases from J; bases unmatched to any gene: 8. The germline V gene encodes CDR1 SGHRS and CDR2 YFSETQ.

The chain joins TRBV5-1 to TRBJ1-4, with D possibly TRBD1 on 5 matching bases. CDR1 and CDR2 (germline): SGHRS, YFSETQ. The CDR3 loop spans 14 amino acids. V lost 3 bases and J lost 4, with 10 bases in between. CDR3 in DNA: TGCGCCAGCAGCTCCCGACAGAGTAATGAAAAACTGTTTTTT. Protein product: CASSSRQSNEKLFF.

The chain uses TRBV11-3 and TRBJ1-1, with 9 bases matching TRBD1. CDR3 size: 15 residues. J lost 10 bases, V lost 0 bases, and 9 bases had no gene match. Germline V gene lookup returns CDR1 SGHNT and CDR2 YENEEA. CDR3 nucleotides: TGTGCCAGCAGCTTAGAGGGCTGGACAGGGGTATTAGCTTTCTTT. Amino acids: CASSLEGWTGVLAFF.

This clone was seen a few times. The genes are TRBV15 and TRBJ2-6; tentatively, D is TRBD1 (7 bases). Trimming cost V 3 bases and J 0 bases, with 12 bases left between them. This CDR3 has 17 amino acids. Germline V gene lookup returns CDR1 LNHNV and CDR2 YYDKDF (reference sequence). CDR3 sequence reads: CATSSRGESSGANVLTF. CDR3 in DNA: TGTGCCACCAGCAGCAGGGGGGAGAGCTCTGGGGCCAACGTCCTGACTTTC.